This T cell receptor beta chain derives from a study of blood T cell repertoires in COVID-19. On the study more broadly: T cells, B-cell-depleted T cells, or PBMCs provided the cDNA or gDNA that served as material.

The authors' processing: Using reference gene primer amplification, nucleated cell counts were estimated. Sequencing was performed with immunoSEQ multiplex PCR; in TCRdb, only in-frame clones are kept and a portion is missing. The V and J calls and clone size were taken over from that table, and D and trimming were inferred from the DNA. This table has roughly 250,000 clones, around nine tenths appearing once. This receptor was identified in a woman between 35 and 50 years old who had recovered from COVID-19. The sequenced sample was peripheral blood.

The chain's CDR3 is CASSLGRQVSYNEQFF. The CDR3 DNA sequence: TGTGCCAGCAGCTTAGGGCGACAGGTCTCCTACAATGAGCAGTTCTTC. This chain joins TRBV7-2 and TRBJ2-1; D perhaps matches TRBD1 (6 bases). The length of the CDR3 is 16 residues. The germline gives CDR1 SGHTA, CDR2 FQGNSA. V was trimmed by 1 base and J by 0 bases, leaving 10 bases between them.